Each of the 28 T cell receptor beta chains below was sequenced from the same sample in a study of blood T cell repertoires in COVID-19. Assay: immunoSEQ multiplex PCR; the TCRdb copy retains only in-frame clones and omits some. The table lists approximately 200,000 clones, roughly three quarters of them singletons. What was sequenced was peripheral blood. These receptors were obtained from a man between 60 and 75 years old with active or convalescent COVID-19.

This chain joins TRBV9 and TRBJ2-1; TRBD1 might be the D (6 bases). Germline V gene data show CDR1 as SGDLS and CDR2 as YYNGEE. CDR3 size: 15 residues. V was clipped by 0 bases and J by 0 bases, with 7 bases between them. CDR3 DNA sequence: TGTGCCAGCAGCGTAGGCAGGGGCTCCTACAATGAGCAGTTCTTC. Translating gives CASSVGRGSYNEQFF.

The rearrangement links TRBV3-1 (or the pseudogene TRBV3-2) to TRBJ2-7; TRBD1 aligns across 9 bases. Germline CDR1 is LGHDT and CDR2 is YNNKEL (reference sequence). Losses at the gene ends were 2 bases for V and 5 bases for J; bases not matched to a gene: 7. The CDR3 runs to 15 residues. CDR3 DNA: TGTGCCAGCAGCCAACCGGGACAGGGTGTCCACGAGCAGTACTTC. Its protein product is CASSQPGQGVHEQYF.

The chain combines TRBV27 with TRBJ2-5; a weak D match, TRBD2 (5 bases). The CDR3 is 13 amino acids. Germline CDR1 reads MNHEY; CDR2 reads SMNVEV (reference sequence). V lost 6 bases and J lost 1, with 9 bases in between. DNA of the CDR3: TGTGCCAGCAGCCAACGGGGCCAAGAGACCCAGTACTTC. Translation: CASSQRGQETQYF.

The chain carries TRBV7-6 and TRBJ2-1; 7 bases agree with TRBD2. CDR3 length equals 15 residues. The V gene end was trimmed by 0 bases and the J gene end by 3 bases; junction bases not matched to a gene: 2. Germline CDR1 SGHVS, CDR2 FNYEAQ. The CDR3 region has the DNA TGTGCCAGCAGCTTAGCGTGGGGGGGCTACAATGAGCAGTTCTTC. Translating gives CASSLAWGGYNEQFF.

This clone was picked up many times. The CDR3 is CASRGDNRYEQYF. Written as DNA, the CDR3 is TGTGCCAGCAGAGGGGACAACCGCTACGAGCAGTACTTC. The J gene is TRBJ2-7, the V gene TRBV6-5; TRBD1 is a possible D gene (6 bases). V shed 6 bases and J shed 3 bases, with 12 bases lying between them. The CDR3 is 13 amino acids. Per the germline V gene, CDR1 is MNHEY and CDR2 is SVGAGI.

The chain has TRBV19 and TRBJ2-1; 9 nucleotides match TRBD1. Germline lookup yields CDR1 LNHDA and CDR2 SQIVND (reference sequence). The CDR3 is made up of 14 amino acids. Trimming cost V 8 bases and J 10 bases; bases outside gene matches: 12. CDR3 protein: CASSRDREGREQFF. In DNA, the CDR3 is TGTGCCAGTTCCCGGGACAGGGAGGGCAGGGAGCAGTTCTTC.

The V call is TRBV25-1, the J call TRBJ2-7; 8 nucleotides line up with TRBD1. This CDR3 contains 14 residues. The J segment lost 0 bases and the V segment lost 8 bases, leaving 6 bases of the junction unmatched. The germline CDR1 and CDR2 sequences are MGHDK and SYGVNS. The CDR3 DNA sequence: TGTGCCAGCCTACAGGGGGGTTCCTCCTACGAGCAGTACTTC. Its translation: CASLQGGSSYEQYF.

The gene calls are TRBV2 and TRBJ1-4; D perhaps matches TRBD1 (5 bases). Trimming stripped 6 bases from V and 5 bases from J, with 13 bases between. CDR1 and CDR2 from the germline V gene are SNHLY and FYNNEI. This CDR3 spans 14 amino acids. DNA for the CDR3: TGTGCCAGCAGCGAGACAGTGAAGAATGAAAAACTGTTTTTT. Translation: CASSETVKNEKLFF.

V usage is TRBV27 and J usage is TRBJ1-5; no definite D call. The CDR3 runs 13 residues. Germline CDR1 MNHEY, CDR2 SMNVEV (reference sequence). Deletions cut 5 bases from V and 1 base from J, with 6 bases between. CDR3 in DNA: TGTGCCAGCAGTCCCGTAAGCAATCAGCCCCAGCATTTT. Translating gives CASSPVSNQPQHF.

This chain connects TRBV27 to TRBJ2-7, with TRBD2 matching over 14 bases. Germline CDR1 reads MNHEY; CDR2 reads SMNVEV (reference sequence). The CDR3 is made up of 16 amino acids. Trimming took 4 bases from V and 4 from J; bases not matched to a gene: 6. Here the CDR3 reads CASSSRTSGRRYEQYF. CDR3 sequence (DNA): TGTGCCAGCAGTTCCAGGACTAGCGGGAGGAGGTACGAGCAGTACTTC.

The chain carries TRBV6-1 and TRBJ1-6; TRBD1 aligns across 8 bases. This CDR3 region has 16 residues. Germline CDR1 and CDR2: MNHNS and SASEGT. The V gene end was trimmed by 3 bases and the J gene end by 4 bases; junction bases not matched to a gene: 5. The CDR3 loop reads CASSEDRVPYNSPLHF. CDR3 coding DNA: TGTGCCAGCAGTGAGGACAGGGTTCCTTATAATTCACCCCTCCACTTT.

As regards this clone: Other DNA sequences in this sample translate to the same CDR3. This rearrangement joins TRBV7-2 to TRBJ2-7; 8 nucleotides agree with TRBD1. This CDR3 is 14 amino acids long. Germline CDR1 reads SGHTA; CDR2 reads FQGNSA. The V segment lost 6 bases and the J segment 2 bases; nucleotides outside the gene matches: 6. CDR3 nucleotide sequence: TGTGCCAGCAGTCAGAGGACAGGGCCCTACGAGCAGTACTTC. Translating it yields CASSQRTGPYEQYF.

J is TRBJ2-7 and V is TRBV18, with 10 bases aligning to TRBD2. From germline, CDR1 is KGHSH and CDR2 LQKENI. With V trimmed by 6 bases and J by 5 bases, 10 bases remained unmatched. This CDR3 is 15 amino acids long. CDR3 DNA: TGTGCCAGCTCCCCCCTAGCGGGAGTTAGCAACGAGCAGTACTTC. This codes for CASSPLAGVSNEQYF.

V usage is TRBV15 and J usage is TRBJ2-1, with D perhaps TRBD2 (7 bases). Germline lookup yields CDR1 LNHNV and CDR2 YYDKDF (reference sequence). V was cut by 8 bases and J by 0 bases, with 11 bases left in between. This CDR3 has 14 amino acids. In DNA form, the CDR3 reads TGTGCCACCCTAGCGGACAGCTCCTACAATGAGCAGTTCTTC. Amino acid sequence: CATLADSSYNEQFF.

CDR3: CASRTGRGSEKLFF. The CDR3 bases are TGTGCCAGCAGGACAGGGCGTGGAAGTGAAAAACTGTTTTTT. V and J are TRBV6-6 and TRBJ1-4; 7 nucleotides match TRBD1. The junction had 8 bases not matched to a gene; V was cut back by 6 bases and J by 7 bases. This CDR3 contains 14 residues. Germline V gene lookup returns CDR1 MNHNY and CDR2 SVGAGI (reference sequence).

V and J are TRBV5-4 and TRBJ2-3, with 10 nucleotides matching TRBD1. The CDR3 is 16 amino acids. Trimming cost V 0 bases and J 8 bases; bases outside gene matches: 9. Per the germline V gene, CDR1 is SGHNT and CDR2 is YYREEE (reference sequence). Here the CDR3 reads CASSLGDRGDLATQYF. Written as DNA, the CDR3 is TGTGCCAGCAGCTTGGGGGACAGGGGAGATCTCGCTACGCAGTATTTT.

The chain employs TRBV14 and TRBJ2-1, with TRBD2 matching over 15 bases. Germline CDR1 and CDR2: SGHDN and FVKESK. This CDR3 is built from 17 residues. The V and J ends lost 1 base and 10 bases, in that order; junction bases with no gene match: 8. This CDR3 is CASSQGTSGRAMEEQFF. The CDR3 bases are TGTGCCAGCAGCCAAGGGACTAGCGGGAGGGCAATGGAGGAGCAGTTCTTC.

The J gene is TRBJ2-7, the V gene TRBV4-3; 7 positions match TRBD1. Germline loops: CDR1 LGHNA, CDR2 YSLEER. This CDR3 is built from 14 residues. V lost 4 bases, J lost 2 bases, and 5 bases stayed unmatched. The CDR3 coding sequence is TGCGCCAGCAGCCTGAATCAGGGGGCCTACGAGCAGTACTTC. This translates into CASSLNQGAYEQYF.

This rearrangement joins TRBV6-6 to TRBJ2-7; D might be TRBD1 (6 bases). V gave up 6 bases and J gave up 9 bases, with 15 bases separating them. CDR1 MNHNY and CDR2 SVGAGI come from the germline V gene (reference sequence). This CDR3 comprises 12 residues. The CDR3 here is CASRPGQSGQYF. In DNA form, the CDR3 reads TGTGCCAGCAGGCCCGGACAGTCCGGGCAGTACTTC.

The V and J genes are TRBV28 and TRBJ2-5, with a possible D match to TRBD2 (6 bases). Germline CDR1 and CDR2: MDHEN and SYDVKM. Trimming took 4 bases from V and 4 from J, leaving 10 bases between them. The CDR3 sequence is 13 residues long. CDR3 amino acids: CASSWDSIETQYF. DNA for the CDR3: TGTGCCAGCAGTTGGGACTCCATAGAGACCCAGTACTTC.

The CDR3 here is CASSLSDLGTQYF. The CDR3 region has the DNA TGTGCCAGCAGTTTATCCGACCTAGGGACCCAGTACTTC. V and J are TRBV12-3 or TRBV12-4 and TRBJ2-5; D is uncertain. The CDR3 length is 13 residues. V lost 2 bases and J 7 bases, leaving 11 bases between the germline ends.

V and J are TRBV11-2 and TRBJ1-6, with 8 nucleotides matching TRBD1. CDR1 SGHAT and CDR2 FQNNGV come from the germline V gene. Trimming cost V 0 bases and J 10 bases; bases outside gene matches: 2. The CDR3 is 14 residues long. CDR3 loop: CASSLDRGQSPLHF. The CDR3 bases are TGTGCCAGCAGCTTAGACAGGGGGCAGTCACCCCTCCACTTT.

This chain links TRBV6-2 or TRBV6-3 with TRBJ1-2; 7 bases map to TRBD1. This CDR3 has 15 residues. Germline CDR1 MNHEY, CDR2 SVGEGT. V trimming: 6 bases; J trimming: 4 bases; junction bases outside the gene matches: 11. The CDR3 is CASSSRGRGTYGYTF. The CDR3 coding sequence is TGTGCCAGCAGCTCCCGGGGCAGGGGGACCTATGGCTACACCTTC.

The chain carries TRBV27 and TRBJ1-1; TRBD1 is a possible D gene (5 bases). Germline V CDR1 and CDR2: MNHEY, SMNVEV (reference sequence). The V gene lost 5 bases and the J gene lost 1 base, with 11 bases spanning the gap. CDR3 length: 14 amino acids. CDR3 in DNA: TGTGCCAGCAGTCCTTTAGACAGGAACACTGAAGCTTTCTTT. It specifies CASSPLDRNTEAFF.

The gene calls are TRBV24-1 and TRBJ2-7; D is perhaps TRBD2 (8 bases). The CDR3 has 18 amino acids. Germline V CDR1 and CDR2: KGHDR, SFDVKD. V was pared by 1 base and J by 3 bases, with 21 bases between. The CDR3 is CATSDFESGGTEFYEQYF. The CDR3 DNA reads TGTGCCACCAGTGATTTCGAATCGGGGGGGACAGAGTTCTACGAGCAGTACTTC.

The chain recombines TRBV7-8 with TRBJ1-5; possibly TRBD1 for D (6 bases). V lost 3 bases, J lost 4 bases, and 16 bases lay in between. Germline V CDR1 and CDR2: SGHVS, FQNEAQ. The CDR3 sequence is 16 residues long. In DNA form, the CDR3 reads TGTGCCAGCAGCTTGAGTGTTCAGGGGTGGAATCAGCCCCAGCATTTT. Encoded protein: CASSLSVQGWNQPQHF.

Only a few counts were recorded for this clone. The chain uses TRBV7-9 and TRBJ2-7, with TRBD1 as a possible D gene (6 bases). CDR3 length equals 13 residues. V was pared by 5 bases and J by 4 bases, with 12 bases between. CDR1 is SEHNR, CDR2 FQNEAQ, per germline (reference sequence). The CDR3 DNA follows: TGTGCCAGCAGCGCGGACAGAACGTACGAGCAGTACTTC. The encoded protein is CASSADRTYEQYF.

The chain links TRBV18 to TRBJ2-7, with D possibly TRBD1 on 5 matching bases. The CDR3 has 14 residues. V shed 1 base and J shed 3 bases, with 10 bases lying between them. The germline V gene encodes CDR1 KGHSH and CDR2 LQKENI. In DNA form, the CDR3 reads TGTGCCAGCTCACCACGGCAGGGATACTACGAGCAGTACTTC. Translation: CASSPRQGYYEQYF. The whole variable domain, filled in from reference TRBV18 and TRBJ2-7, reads NAGVMQNPRHLVRRRGQEARLRCSPMKGHSHVYWYRQLPEEGLKFMVYLQKENIIDESGMPKERFSAEFPKEGPSILRIQQVVRGDSAAYFCASSPRQGYYEQYFGPGTRLTVT.